This TCR beta chain appears in the sequencing data of a study of cytomegalovirus exposure and HLA in healthy donors. Notes on the study in general: TCR beta chain V- and J-gene trimming was linked, in a later analysis, to a missense variant in DCLRE1C. Associated with HLA alleles at 0.05 false discovery rate in a later analysis were around 17,000 TCR beta sequences.

Researchers ran the PCR with 60 Vbeta and 13 Jbeta primers. Some clones are missing from TCRdb's copy, which holds only in-frame ones; the method was immunoSEQ multiplex PCR. The table includes about 150,000 clones, less than 65% detected once. On this clone itself: Antigen unknown.

V gave up 3 bases and J gave up 6 bases, with 11 bases separating them. Germline assignment: CDR1 SNHLY and CDR2 FYNNEI. CDR3 length: 13 amino acids. The receptor's source is a woman aged 25 to 39 in good health and CMV-seropositive. Sequencing was carried out using PBMCs. The chain is built from TRBV2 and TRBJ1-2; D is unclear. CDR3 loop: CASSEGWADGYTF. The CDR3 DNA is TGTGCCAGCAGTGAGGGTTGGGCAGATGGCTACACCTTC.